The 21 T cell receptor beta chains below come from one sample, sequenced in a study of OX40 agonist ivuxolimab in advanced cancers. Assay: immunoSEQ multiplex PCR; the TCRdb copy retains only in-frame clones and omits some. This table has approximately 77,000 clones, approximately 90% appearing once. Sequencing used CD4+ or CD8+ T cells sorted from blood, obtained in a trial of the OX40 agonist ivuxolimab. The source is an adult with an advanced solid tumor such as melanoma, head and neck, liver or kidney cancer.

This clone was detected a few times. Other DNA variants within this sample encode the same CDR3. The chain links TRBV5-1 to TRBJ2-7, with D unresolved. Germline loops: CDR1 SGHRS, CDR2 YFSETQ. V lost 0 bases to trimming and J lost 5 bases, with 3 bases between them. The CDR3 totals 11 residues. CDR3 in amino acids: CASSLGHEQYF. The CDR3 nucleotides read TGCGCCAGCAGCTTGGGACACGAGCAGTACTTC.

This clone was picked up one time. J is TRBJ2-1 and V is TRBV4-3; D assignment may be TRBD1 or TRBD2 (5 bases each). CDR3 length equals 17 residues. The germline CDR1 and CDR2 sequences are LGHNA and YSLEER. V was shortened by 0 bases and J by 7 bases, with 19 bases between the two germline ends. The CDR3 region is CASSQEEPSGEGNEQFF. The CDR3 nucleotides read TGCGCCAGCAGCCAAGAAGAACCCAGCGGCGAGGGGAATGAGCAGTTCTTC.

The chain combines TRBV5-5 with TRBJ1-5; perhaps TRBD1 as D (6 bases). CDR3 length equals 16 residues. V was trimmed by 0 bases and J by 2 bases, leaving 12 bases between them. The germline CDR1 and CDR2 sequences are SGHKS and YYEKEE (reference sequence). Here the CDR3 DNA reads TGTGCCAGCAGCTTGGAGGGGGACCGGCGCAATCAGCCCCAGCATTTT. It encodes CASSLEGDRRNQPQHF.

The V and J genes are TRBV28 and TRBJ1-5; tentatively, D is TRBD1 (6 bases). Germline-derived CDR1 and CDR2 are MDHEN and SYDVKM. CDR3 length: 15 amino acids. V was trimmed by 6 bases and J by 4 bases, leaving 16 bases between them. CDR3 protein: CASRPDTGSNQPQHF. CDR3 DNA sequence: TGTGCCAGCAGACCAGATACAGGGTCAAATCAGCCCCAGCATTTT.

The rearrangement joins TRBV28 to TRBJ2-7; perhaps D is TRBD1 or TRBD2 (5 bases each). CDR1 is MDHEN, CDR2 SYDVKM, per germline. The CDR3 sequence is 16 residues long. Trimming cost V 5 bases and J 4 bases, with 21 bases left between them. CDR3 in amino acids: CASSSYTGTHQYEQYF. The CDR3 DNA reads TGTGCCAGCAGTAGCTACACCGGGACCCACCAGTACGAGCAGTACTTC.

J is TRBJ1-1 and V is TRBV11-3; D unresolved. The CDR3 has 13 residues. Between the trimmed V and J ends, which lost 4 bases and 1 base, there was a span of 7 bases. The V gene's germline CDR1 is SGHNT and CDR2 YENEEA. The CDR3 DNA sequence: TGTGCCAGCAGCTGGACCGGGAACACTGAAGCTTTCTTT. It encodes CASSWTGNTEAFF.

The V gene is TRBV6-1, the J gene TRBJ2-7; D could derive from TRBD1 or TRBD2 (6 bases each). Trimming cost V 2 bases and J 4 bases, with 18 bases left between them. Germline assignment: CDR1 MNHNS and CDR2 SASEGT. The CDR3 is 16 amino acids. In DNA form, the CDR3 reads TGTGCCAGCAGTGAAATTGGCGGGACACTGGGATACGAGCAGTACTTC. It is translated as CASSEIGGTLGYEQYF.

The V gene is TRBV10-2, the J gene TRBJ1-1, with D unresolved. The V and J ends lost 8 bases and 8 bases respectively, with 12 bases between them. Germline V gene sequence: CDR1 WSHSY, CDR2 SAAADI. The CDR3 has 11 amino acids. CDR3 DNA: TGCGCCAGCGTTGAGATGCAAGAAGCTTTCTTT. This encodes CASVEMQEAFF.

The chain has TRBV2 and TRBJ1-1; D is perhaps TRBD1 (5 bases). This CDR3 region has 14 residues. Trimming stripped 5 bases from V and 0 bases from J, with 10 bases between. Germline CDR1 SNHLY, CDR2 FYNNEI. DNA of the CDR3: TGTGCCAGCAGTCCCGGACACTTGAACACTGAAGCTTTCTTT. It is translated as CASSPGHLNTEAFF.

A single count supports this clone. J is TRBJ2-2 and V is TRBV6-5; D gene unclear. This CDR3 has 11 residues. CDR1 and CDR2 from the germline V gene are MNHEY and SVGAGI. The ends were cut back, 7 bases at V and 2 bases at J, with 2 bases in the middle. The CDR3 DNA is TGTGCCAGCAAAAACACCGGGGAGCTGTTTTTT. The encoded protein is CASKNTGELFF.

The chain is built from TRBV5-1 and TRBJ2-1; perhaps D is TRBD1 or TRBD2 (5 bases each). V was pared by 6 bases and J by 7 bases, with 11 bases between. Germline CDR1 reads SGHRS; CDR2 reads YFSETQ. This CDR3 comprises 12 residues. The CDR3 region is CASKLGDNEQFF. The CDR3 DNA follows: TGCGCCAGCAAACTGGGGGATAATGAGCAGTTCTTC.

This clone was found many times. The chain uses TRBV28 and TRBJ1-2; possible D gene TRBD1, 5 bases. CDR3 length equals 14 residues. Looked up from germline, CDR1 is MDHEN and CDR2 is SYDVKM. V dropped 8 bases and J dropped 4 bases, with 17 bases sitting between them. The CDR3 region is CASWGVISGYGYTF. CDR3 coding DNA: TGTGCCAGCTGGGGGGTAATCAGTGGCTATGGCTACACCTTC.

The J gene is TRBJ2-7, the V gene TRBV4-1; perhaps TRBD2 as D (6 bases). The germline gives CDR1 MGHRA, CDR2 YSYEKL. V was pared by 0 bases and J by 1 base, with 13 bases between. This CDR3 region has 16 residues. The CDR3 region is CASSQDFGGRSYEQYF. CDR3 bases: TGCGCCAGCAGCCAAGATTTCGGTGGGAGGTCCTACGAGCAGTACTTC.

V gene TRBV4-2 combines with J gene TRBJ2-7, with D possibly TRBD1 on 6 matching bases. V lost 0 bases to trimming and J lost 0 bases, with 9 bases between them. There are 15 residues in the CDR3. Germline values: CDR1 LGHNA, CDR2 YNFKEQ. CDR3 nucleotides: TGTGCCAGCAGCCAAGAGACAGGATCCTCCTACGAGCAGTACTTC. It translates to CASSQETGSSYEQYF.

This clone was found a few times. The rearrangement uses TRBV2 and TRBJ2-1; 7 nucleotides align to TRBD1. Germline V gives CDR1 SNHLY, CDR2 FYNNEI. V shed 4 bases and J 4 bases; nucleotides not matched to a gene: 10. This CDR3 spans 16 amino acids. CDR3 in DNA: TGTGCCAGCAGTGTGATAGGGACAGCGTTTTACAATGAGCAGTTCTTC. Protein sequence: CASSVIGTAFYNEQFF.

CDR3 in amino acids: CASSHRQGFFVGTQYF. CDR3 nucleotide sequence: TGTGCCAGCAGCCACCGACAGGGATTTTTTGTCGGGACCCAGTACTTC. The chain links TRBV13 to TRBJ2-5, with 7 bases matching TRBD1. Germline V gene data show CDR1 as PRHDT and CDR2 as FYEKMQ (reference sequence). With 5 bases clipped from V and 7 bases from J, the junction kept 16 bases outside the gene matches. This CDR3 is 16 amino acids long.

As for this clone: At one boundary the junction diverges from the germline segment, which might be a read error. The chain links TRBV28 to TRBJ1-1; D may be TRBD1 (6 bases). The CDR3 has 16 amino acids. Germline assignment: CDR1 MDHEN and CDR2 SYDVKM. The CDR3 DNA is TGTGCCAGCAGTTTAGAAATCAGGGGCGCGTACACTAAAGCTTTCTTT. It yields the protein CASSLEIRGAYTKAFF.

In the case of this clone: Germline and junction disagree at one end, which may indicate a read error. The J gene is TRBJ2-4, the V gene TRBV5-4, with D possibly TRBD1 on 6 matching bases. The CDR3 has 14 amino acids. CDR1 is SGHNT and CDR2 is YYREEE in the germline V gene (reference sequence). CDR3 coding DNA: TGTGCCAGCAGTCTTGGGGAACAGGGCTCTAGGACAGACTTC. Its translation is CASSLGEQGSRTDF.

The rearrangement links TRBV4-2 to TRBJ2-5, with 7 bases identical to TRBD2. CDR1 and CDR2 from the germline V gene are LGHNA and YNFKEQ. The CDR3 consists of 17 residues. V lost 1 base, J lost 2 bases, and 10 bases stayed unmatched. Here the CDR3 DNA reads TGTGCCAGCAGCCAAGGGATTGGCTGGGAGGGACAAGAGACCCAGTACTTC. Its protein is CASSQGIGWEGQETQYF.

The chain employs TRBV2 and TRBJ2-1; 9 bases fit TRBD2. Looked up from germline, CDR1 is SNHLY and CDR2 is FYNNEI. Losses at the gene ends were 6 bases for V and 2 bases for J; bases not matched to a gene: 5. The CDR3 spans 15 residues. The CDR3 loop reads CASRKTSGAYNEQFF. DNA for the CDR3: TGTGCCAGCAGAAAGACTAGCGGAGCCTACAATGAGCAGTTCTTC.

The genes are TRBV2 and TRBJ2-1; D is unclear. Between the trimmed V and J ends, which lost 8 bases and 12 bases, there was a span of 17 bases. The CDR3 has 12 residues. The germline gives CDR1 SNHLY, CDR2 FYNNEI. The CDR3 DNA follows: TGTGCCAGCGGGGTCGACCGCGCAGGGCAGTTCTTC. It specifies CASGVDRAGQFF. The full variable domain, in which reference TRBV2 and TRBJ2-1 provide the parts outside the CDR3, is EPEVTQTPSHQVTQMGQEVILRCVPISNHLYFYWYRQILGQKVEFLVSFYNNEISEKSEIFDDQFSVERPDGSNFTLKIRSTKLEDSAMYFCASGVDRAGQFFGPGTRLTVL.